The 18 T cell receptor beta chains reported below all come from one sample, sequenced in a study of T cell responses to AZD1222 COVID-19 vaccine (TCRdb year 2021). Explained via the paper, the time point label denotes: about 28 days (+/-7) after the second vaccine dose. The library relied on the immunoSEQ multiplex PCR assay. TCRdb took this table from immuneACCESS and kept in-frame rearrangements with V and J called. Such tables lack part of the clones; where checked against another copy, unresolved V genes explain under half of the gap, and the rest is unexplained. This sample lists some 170,000 clones; approximately 90% were detected once. The top ten hold 1% to 1.4% of the sample. The sequencing used peripheral blood, collected 28 days after the second AZD1222 dose. These receptors were obtained from an adult who received the AZD1222 COVID-19 vaccine.

The CDR3 loop is CASKGTVGTYEQYF. CDR3 sequence (DNA): TGTGCCAGCAAAGGAACAGTGGGTACCTACGAGCAGTACTTC. V gene TRBV2 combines with J gene TRBJ2-7; D gene unclear. The germline gives CDR1 SNHLY, CDR2 FYNNEI. This CDR3 has 14 amino acids. Trimming removed 7 bases at V and 2 bases at J, with 15 bases between.

The chain is built from TRBV13 and TRBJ1-1, with D tentatively TRBD1 (5 bases). This CDR3 spans 15 amino acids. Trimming shortened V by 2 bases and J by 2 bases, and 12 bases separated the two germline ends. The germline V gene encodes CDR1 PRHDT and CDR2 FYEKMQ (reference sequence). The CDR3 loop reads CASSLQGYSNTEAFF. The CDR3 coding sequence is TGTGCCAGCAGCTTACAGGGCTATAGCAACACTGAAGCTTTCTTT.

The rearrangement links TRBV5-4 to TRBJ2-7; weak D call: TRBD2 (5 bases). The CDR3 is 15 amino acids. The germline V gene encodes CDR1 SGHNT and CDR2 YYREEE (reference sequence). V shed 0 bases and J shed 2 bases, with 12 bases lying between them. CDR3 protein: CASSLEGTLAYEQYF. The CDR3 DNA follows: TGTGCCAGCAGCTTGGAGGGAACACTAGCCTACGAGCAGTACTTC.

The chain recombines TRBV2 with TRBJ2-7, with D possibly being TRBD1 or TRBD2 (6 bases each). Trimming left V 3 bases short and J 6 bases short, with 9 bases between. This CDR3 region has 12 residues. The germline CDR1 and CDR2 sequences are SNHLY and FYNNEI. The CDR3 region is CASSDRGGEQYF. CDR3 bases: TGTGCCAGCAGTGACAGGGGAGGCGAGCAGTACTTC.

The chain employs TRBV5-1 and TRBJ2-1, with a weak D call TRBD2 (5 bases). The CDR3 has 13 residues. V was cut by 4 bases and J by 7 bases, with 12 bases left in between. Germline CDR1 reads SGHRS; CDR2 reads YFSETQ. In nucleotides, the CDR3 is TGCGCCAGCAGCCGGCTAGCTGGGAATGAGCAGTTCTTC. Amino acids: CASSRLAGNEQFF.

The chain combines TRBV2 with TRBJ1-1, with 8 bases aligning to TRBD1. This CDR3 has 15 residues. Looked up from germline, CDR1 is SNHLY and CDR2 is FYNNEI. Losses at the gene ends were 6 bases for V and 3 bases for J; bases not matched to a gene: 9. CDR3 amino acids: CASRNGQGGDTEAFF. CDR3 nucleotides: TGTGCCAGCAGAAACGGACAGGGTGGCGACACTGAAGCTTTCTTT.

This clone was seen a few times. This rearrangement joins TRBV12-3 or TRBV12-4 to TRBJ2-7, with D possibly being TRBD2 (5 bases). This CDR3 has 12 amino acids. V lost 1 base to trimming and J lost 7 bases, with 8 bases between them. DNA of the CDR3: TGTGCCAGCAGTTTAGTCGCGGGTGAGCAGTACTTC. Residues: CASSLVAGEQYF.

The chain uses TRBV6-1 and TRBJ2-2; perhaps D is TRBD1 or TRBD2 (5 bases each). The CDR3 covers 15 residues. Trimming left V 2 bases short and J 1 base short, with 8 bases between. CDR1 is MNHNS, CDR2 SASEGT, per germline. CDR3 DNA sequence: TGTGCCAGCAGTGAACGGGGCTGGAACACCGGGGAGCTGTTTTTT. Translated: CASSERGWNTGELFF.

The rearrangement joins TRBV5-6 to TRBJ2-1, with 12 bases aligning to TRBD2. J gave up 5 bases and V 4 bases, and 4 bases lay outside the gene matches. Germline V gene data show CDR1 as SGHDT and CDR2 as YYEEEE. This CDR3 has 15 residues. CDR3: CASSPTSGGNNEQFF. The CDR3, as DNA: TGTGCCAGCAGCCCCACTAGCGGGGGGAACAATGAGCAGTTCTTC. The full variable domain, rest sourced from reference TRBV5-6 and TRBJ2-1, is DAGVTQSPTHLIKTRGQQVTLRCSPKSGHDTVSWYQQALGQGPQFIFQYYEEEERQRGNFPDRFSGHQFPNYSSELNVNALLLGDSALYLCASSPTSGGNNEQFFGPGTRLTVL.

J is TRBJ2-3 and V is TRBV9; TRBD1 is a possible D gene (6 bases). CDR3 length equals 15 residues. Germline V gene data show CDR1 as SGDLS and CDR2 as YYNGEE. The V and J ends lost 4 bases and 0 bases respectively, with 12 bases between them. Here the CDR3 reads CASSPWDTSTDTQYF. CDR3 sequence (DNA): TGTGCCAGCAGCCCATGGGACACGAGCACAGATACGCAGTATTTT.

The rearrangement joins TRBV5-1 to TRBJ1-1; 8 nucleotides match TRBD1. V was clipped by 4 bases and J by 0 bases; unmatched bases: 8. Per germline, CDR1 SGHRS and CDR2 YFSETQ. CDR3 size: 16 residues. This CDR3 is CASSLRTGTLNTEAFF. In nucleotides, the CDR3 is TGCGCCAGCAGCCTGCGGACAGGGACCCTGAACACTGAAGCTTTCTTT.

This sequence joins TRBV2 and TRBJ2-5; the match to TRBD2 covers 11 bases. Germline V gene data show CDR1 as SNHLY and CDR2 as FYNNEI. This CDR3 contains 12 residues. V shed 8 bases, J shed 5 bases, and the junction held 1 base outside the gene matches. The CDR3 spells CASLAGGETQYF. The CDR3 DNA reads TGTGCCAGCTTAGCGGGGGGGGAGACCCAGTACTTC.

CDR3 sequence (DNA): TGTGCCAGCAGCCAATTTGGGACTAGCGGAACCCAAGAGACCCAGTACTTC. Protein: CASSQFGTSGTQETQYF. The genes are TRBV14 and TRBJ2-5; 11 bases match TRBD2. Germline loops: CDR1 SGHDN, CDR2 FVKESK. J gave up 1 base and V 2 bases, and 6 bases lay outside the gene matches. The CDR3 length is 17 residues.

V usage is TRBV18 and J usage is TRBJ1-5; 7 nucleotides align to TRBD1. The CDR3 extends over 17 amino acids. The germline V gene encodes CDR1 KGHSH and CDR2 LQKENI. Trimming at V came to 3 bases and at J to 0 bases, leaving 8 bases not matched to a gene. The chain's CDR3 is CASSPNSDRVSNQPQHF. The CDR3 DNA reads TGTGCCAGCTCACCTAACTCCGACAGGGTTAGCAATCAGCCCCAGCATTTT.

The chain couples TRBV6-4 to TRBJ1-2; perhaps TRBD1 as D (5 bases). The CDR3 has 14 amino acids. V was shortened by 8 bases and J by 7 bases, with 20 bases between the two germline ends. In germline, CDR1 is MRHNA, CDR2 SNTAGT. In nucleotides, the CDR3 is TGTGCCAGCCGGGAACTTACGGGGACGGGTGGCTACACCTTC. This encodes CASRELTGTGGYTF.

The chain recombines TRBV27 with TRBJ1-2; 9 nucleotides align to TRBD1. Germline CDR1 MNHEY, CDR2 SMNVEV (reference sequence). Losses at the gene ends were 4 bases for V and 1 base for J; bases not matched to a gene: 4. The CDR3 contains 15 residues. The CDR3 sequence is CASSWGTGNNYGYTF. The DNA for the CDR3 is TGTGCCAGCAGTTGGGGGACAGGGAATAACTATGGCTACACCTTC.

This chain uses TRBV18 with TRBJ2-7; D may be TRBD2 (6 bases). CDR3 size: 12 residues. Trimming took 3 bases from V and 7 from J, leaving 10 bases between them. Per the germline V gene, CDR1 is KGHSH and CDR2 is LQKENI. In DNA, the CDR3 is TGTGCCAGCTCACCCCAAGGGAGGGAGCAGTACTTC. It codes for CASSPQGREQYF. Complete variable domain (other parts from reference TRBV18 and TRBJ2-7): NAGVMQNPRHLVRRRGQEARLRCSPMKGHSHVYWYRQLPEEGLKFMVYLQKENIIDESGMPKERFSAEFPKEGPSILRIQQVVRGDSAAYFCASSPQGREQYFGPGTRLTVT.

The chain carries TRBV6-5 and TRBJ1-2; a weak D match, TRBD1 (6 bases). The CDR3 is made up of 14 amino acids. CDR1 and CDR2 (germline): MNHEY, SVGAGI. Trimming stripped 0 bases from V and 8 bases from J, with 13 bases between. The CDR3 sequence is CASSYSRGTWGYTF. The CDR3 DNA reads as TGTGCCAGCAGTTACTCCAGGGGAACGTGGGGCTACACCTTC.